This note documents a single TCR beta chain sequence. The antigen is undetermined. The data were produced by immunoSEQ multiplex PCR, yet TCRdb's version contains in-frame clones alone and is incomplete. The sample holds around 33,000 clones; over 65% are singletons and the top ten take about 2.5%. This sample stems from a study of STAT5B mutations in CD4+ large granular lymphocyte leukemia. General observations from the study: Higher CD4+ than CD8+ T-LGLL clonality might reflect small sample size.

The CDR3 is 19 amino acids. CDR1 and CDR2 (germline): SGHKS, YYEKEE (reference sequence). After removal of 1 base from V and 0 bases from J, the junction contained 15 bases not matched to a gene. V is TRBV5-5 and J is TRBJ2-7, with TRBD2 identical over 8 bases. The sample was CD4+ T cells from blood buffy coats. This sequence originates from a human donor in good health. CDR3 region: CASSLTEVAGFSSSYEQYF. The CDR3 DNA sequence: TGTGCCAGCAGCTTGACCGAAGTAGCGGGGTTTTCGAGCTCCTACGAGCAGTACTTC. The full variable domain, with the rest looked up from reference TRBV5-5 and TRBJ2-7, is DAGVTQSPTHLIKTRGQQVTLRCSPISGHKSVSWYQQVLGQGPQFIFQYYEKEERGRGNFPDRFSARQFPNYSSELNVNALLLGDSALYLCASSLTEVAGFSSSYEQYFGPGTRLTVT.